These 16 T cell receptor beta chains came from one sample sequenced in a study of identical twins. TCRdb reprocessed the 5' RACE reads with MiXCR, giving one entry per CDR3 protein. The data hold around 370,000 distinct CDR3 sequences, with around 9.7% observed a single time. Source material: naive T cells sorted from blood. The receptors shown here come from a woman aged 45-65 years in good health.

For this clonotype: A much larger clone differs by one base, so this may be a read error. The missing conserved phenylalanine or tryptophan at the end of this CDR3 makes a read error likely. This sequence joins TRBV29-1 and TRBJ2-1, with a tentative D call TRBD2 (6 bases). Germline V gives CDR1 SQVTM, CDR2 ANQGSEA. The V end lost 7 bases, the J end lost 0 bases, and 10 bases lay between the germline ends. CDR3 length equals 13 residues. CDR3 nucleotides: TGCAGCGGGAGGGAGAGCTCCTACAATGAGCAGTTCTCC. Amino acid sequence: CSGRESSYNEQFS.

This chain links TRBV4-2 with TRBJ2-7; D not certain. The CDR3 spans 16 residues. Germline lookup yields CDR1 LGHNA and CDR2 YNFKEQ. The V and J ends lost 1 base and 0 bases respectively, with 13 bases between them. CDR3 bases: TGTGCCAGCAGCCAAGGGGATCGTGCGGCCTCCTACGAGCAGTACTTC. Its protein product is CASSQGDRAASYEQYF.

This clonotype was counted a single time. The chain has TRBV2 and TRBJ2-7, with 10 bases identical to TRBD1. With 5 bases clipped from V and 9 bases from J, the junction kept 7 bases outside the gene matches. From germline, CDR1 is SNHLY and CDR2 FYNNEI. The CDR3 loop spans 13 amino acids. The CDR3 DNA follows: TGTGCCAGCAGTTCCGGGACAGGGGACGTGCAGTACTTC. The encoded protein is CASSSGTGDVQYF.

This clonotype was counted many times. The rearrangement joins TRBV12-3 or TRBV12-4 to TRBJ1-2, with 7 bases matching TRBD1. The CDR3 runs to 12 residues. With 10 bases clipped from V and 5 bases from J, the junction kept 7 bases outside the gene matches. The DNA for the CDR3 is TGTGCCACCAGGGGGGGGGCGTATGGCTACACCTTC. It encodes CATRGGAYGYTF.

In this sample, this clonotype turned up many times. This chain joins TRBV5-5 and TRBJ2-1; 8 nucleotides match TRBD2. CDR3 length: 16 residues. V lost 3 bases to trimming and J lost 7 bases; unmatched junction nucleotides: 12. Looked up from germline, CDR1 is SGHKS and CDR2 is YYEKEE (reference sequence). The CDR3 here is CASSWGVLAAKNEQFF. The CDR3 DNA reads TGTGCCAGCAGCTGGGGGGTACTAGCGGCCAAAAATGAGCAGTTCTTC.

This clonotype was counted between two and nine times. The chain employs TRBV6-1 and TRBJ1-1; 10 positions agree with TRBD1. The CDR3 is 14 amino acids. V shed 0 bases and J 8 bases; nucleotides not matched to a gene: 3. The germline CDR1 and CDR2 sequences are MNHNS and SASEGT. The CDR3 region is CASSEARQGAEAFF. In DNA, the CDR3 is TGTGCCAGCAGTGAAGCCCGACAGGGGGCCGAAGCTTTCTTT.

This clonotype was counted many times. J is TRBJ2-5 and V is TRBV29-1; D is perhaps TRBD1 (6 bases). The CDR3 is 13 amino acids. Germline CDR1 reads SQVTM; CDR2 reads ANQGSEA. V was shortened by 3 bases and J by 1 base, with 9 bases between the two germline ends. DNA for the CDR3: TGCAGCGTTGACGTCAGGGGCCAAGAGACCCAGTACTTC. Protein product: CSVDVRGQETQYF.

This clonotype was counted ten times or more. The chain combines TRBV4-1 with TRBJ2-3; TRBD2 matches at 9 bases. There are 15 residues in the CDR3. V trimming: 1 base; J trimming: 6 bases; junction bases outside the gene matches: 5. CDR1 MGHRA and CDR2 YSYEKL come from the germline V gene. CDR3 in DNA: TGCGCCAGCAGCCAAGCGGGACTAGCAACCGATACGCAGTATTTT. Translated: CASSQAGLATDTQYF.

This clonotype was seen at least ten times. The chain recombines TRBV5-1 with TRBJ1-1; D unresolved. The CDR3 extends over 12 amino acids. V shed 3 bases and J shed 8 bases, with 11 bases lying between them. Germline assignment: CDR1 SGHRS and CDR2 YFSETQ. The CDR3 coding sequence is TGCGCCAGCAGCTGGACCGGAGTAGAAGCTTTCTTT. Translation gives CASSWTGVEAFF.

The chain carries TRBV4-1 and TRBJ2-1, with a tentative D call TRBD2 (6 bases). CDR3 length: 13 residues. Trimming removed 9 bases at V and 3 bases at J, with 12 bases between. In germline, CDR1 is MGHRA, CDR2 YSYEKL. CDR3 coding DNA: TGCGCCAGTGCGGACGGGAGCTACAATGAGCAGTTCTTC. This encodes CASADGSYNEQFF.

The J gene is TRBJ1-6, the V gene TRBV20-1; D possibly corresponds to TRBD1 (5 bases). This CDR3 is 15 amino acids long. CDR1 DFQATT and CDR2 SNEGSKA come from the germline V gene (reference sequence). Deletions cut 5 bases from V and 0 bases from J, with 11 bases between. The CDR3 is CSAGDRSSYNSPLHF. The CDR3, as DNA: TGCAGTGCTGGGGACCGGAGCTCCTATAATTCACCCCTCCACTTT.

This clonotype was recorded a few times. The chain couples TRBV7-9 to TRBJ2-3, with D maybe TRBD2 (6 bases). The germline V gene encodes CDR1 SEHNR and CDR2 FQNEAQ (reference sequence). The CDR3 length is 14 residues. Trimming cost V 4 bases and J 3 bases, with 11 bases left between them. The CDR3 region is CASSSEGLTDTQYF. The CDR3 DNA is TGTGCCAGCAGCTCGGAGGGCCTGACAGATACGCAGTATTTT.

This clonotype was picked up many times. This rearrangement joins TRBV15 to TRBJ2-7, with D possibly matching TRBD2 (6 bases). The CDR3 spans 12 residues. Germline assignment: CDR1 LNHNV and CDR2 YYDKDF (reference sequence). The CDR3 coding sequence is TGTGCCACCAGCAGAGATTGGACGGGGGATCACGTC. Its translation: CATSRDWTGDHV.

This clonotype was seen only a few times. J is TRBJ2-1 and V is TRBV7-8; 7 bases are a match to TRBD2. From germline, CDR1 is SGHVS and CDR2 FQNEAQ. The V segment lost 3 bases and the J segment 13 bases; nucleotides outside the gene matches: 3. There are 11 residues in the CDR3. In nucleotides, the CDR3 is TGTGCCAGCAGCTTTTCGGGAGGCCAGTTCTTC. Residues: CASSFSGGQFF.

The V call is TRBV29-1, the J call TRBJ2-1; D gene ambiguous. From germline, CDR1 is SQVTM and CDR2 ANQGSEA. CDR3 length equals 10 residues. V was trimmed by 4 bases and J by 10 bases, leaving 8 bases between them. The CDR3 loop is CSVAWREQFF. The CDR3 nucleotides are TGCAGCGTTGCTTGGAGAGAGCAGTTCTTC.

There are many counts of this clonotype. The chain recombines TRBV10-3 with TRBJ2-2; the D is unclear. The CDR3 is made up of 16 amino acids. Germline V gene sequence: CDR1 ENHRY, CDR2 SYGVKD. V was pared by 2 bases and J by 6 bases, with 16 bases between. CDR3 sequence reads: CAISETVSPSAGELFF. CDR3 coding DNA: TGTGCCATCAGTGAGACGGTTAGCCCAAGTGCCGGGGAGCTGTTTTTT.